The 30 T cell receptor beta chains listed next were all sequenced from one sample in a study of beta chain features in type 1 diabetes. All of the isolated RNA was reverse transcribed, so expressed TCRB transcripts were sequenced. Assay: immunoSEQ multiplex PCR; the TCRdb copy retains only in-frame clones and omits some. Here the sample spans a few hundred thousand clones, about 16% being singletons. Material: naive CD4+ T cells from blood. The receptors shown here come from a woman younger than 35 in good health.

This clone was seen a handful of times. The rearrangement links TRBV9 to TRBJ1-1, with D perhaps TRBD1 (6 bases). This CDR3 contains 13 residues. CDR1 is SGDLS, CDR2 YYNGEE, per germline. Trimming stripped 6 bases from V and 0 bases from J, with 9 bases between. CDR3 residues: CASNGDMNTEAFF. The CDR3 coding sequence is TGTGCCAGCAATGGGGACATGAACACTGAAGCTTTCTTT. Based on the CDR3 plus reference TRBV9 and TRBJ1-1, the full variable domain is DSGVTQTPKHLITATGQRVTLRCSPRSGDLSVYWYQQSLDQGLQFLIQYYNGEERAKGNILERFSAQQFPDLHSELNLSSLELGDSALYFCASNGDMNTEAFFGQGTRLTVV.

This clone has just a few counts. The genes are TRBV7-2 and TRBJ1-1, with TRBD1 identical over 9 bases. Germline CDR1 and CDR2: SGHTA and FQGNSA. The junction had 6 bases not matched to a gene; V was cut back by 5 bases and J by 8 bases. This CDR3 comprises 13 residues. The CDR3 spells CASSPSGTGEAFF. CDR3 coding DNA: TGTGCCAGCAGCCCATCCGGGACAGGGGAAGCTTTCTTT.

A few counts support this clone. The chain recombines TRBV9 with TRBJ2-2; a possible D gene is TRBD1 (6 bases). The ends were cut back, 3 bases at V and 4 bases at J, with 13 bases in the middle. The germline V gene encodes CDR1 SGDLS and CDR2 YYNGEE. CDR3 length: 15 amino acids. The CDR3 reads CASSAGQRSTGELFF. In DNA form, the CDR3 reads TGTGCCAGCAGCGCAGGACAGAGGAGCACCGGGGAGCTGTTTTTT.

This clone turned up a few times. Different DNA sequences within this sample yield the same CDR3. V usage is TRBV20-1 and J usage is TRBJ2-7; weak D call: TRBD1 (5 bases). CDR1 and CDR2 (germline): DFQATT, SNEGSKA (reference sequence). This CDR3 contains 10 residues. V lost 6 bases and J lost 2, with 5 bases in between. This CDR3 is CSAGPYEQYF. CDR3 sequence (DNA): TGCAGTGCGGGGCCCTACGAGCAGTACTTC.

The chain has TRBV27 and TRBJ1-4, with D perhaps matching TRBD1 (6 bases). Germline V gene sequence: CDR1 MNHEY, CDR2 SMNVEV (reference sequence). Trimming removed 0 bases at V and 5 bases at J, with 13 bases between. CDR3 length equals 16 residues. CDR3: CASSLSRDIGNEKLFF. DNA for the CDR3: TGTGCCAGCAGTTTATCAAGGGACATAGGGAATGAAAAACTGTTTTTT.

The chain joins TRBV5-6 to TRBJ2-7, with D perhaps matching TRBD1 (5 bases). Trimming removed 4 bases from V and 0 bases from J, with 14 bases in between. The germline V gene has CDR1 SGHDT and CDR2 YYEEEE. This CDR3 has 15 amino acids. In DNA, the CDR3 is TGTGCCAGCAGCCCGGCACAGGCCTTCTCCTACGAGCAGTACTTC. As protein: CASSPAQAFSYEQYF.

In its sample, this clone was seen a few times. The chain combines TRBV2 with TRBJ2-3; D is possibly TRBD2 (6 bases). This CDR3 spans 16 amino acids. V lost 4 bases and J 2 bases, leaving 16 bases between the germline ends. The germline V gene encodes CDR1 SNHLY and CDR2 FYNNEI. The CDR3 bases are TGTGCCAGCAGTGGTTACGGGAGTCCTAACACAGATACGCAGTATTTT. Amino acid sequence: CASSGYGSPNTDTQYF. Full variable domain (remainder filled in from reference TRBV2 and TRBJ2-3): EPEVTQTPSHQVTQMGQEVILRCVPISNHLYFYWYRQILGQKVEFLVSFYNNEISEKSEIFDDQFSVERPDGSNFTLKIRSTKLEDSAMYFCASSGYGSPNTDTQYFGPGTRLTVL.

DNA for the CDR3: TGTGCCACCAGCATCGACGGGGGGCTTAGCACAGATACGCAGTATTTT. Its translation: CATSIDGGLSTDTQYF. V usage is TRBV15 and J usage is TRBJ2-3; TRBD2 might be the D (7 bases). Germline lookup yields CDR1 LNHNV and CDR2 YYDKDF (reference sequence). V lost 4 bases to trimming and J lost 0 bases, with 14 bases between them. The CDR3 has 16 residues.

This clone was counted a few times. The CDR3 spells CASSPWGEGYEQYF. CDR3 DNA sequence: TGTGCCAGCAGCCCCTGGGGTGAGGGATACGAGCAGTACTTC. V is TRBV6-5 and J is TRBJ2-7; D is perhaps TRBD2 (5 bases). Trimming left V 6 bases short and J 4 bases short, with 16 bases between. The CDR3 is made up of 14 amino acids. Germline loops: CDR1 MNHEY, CDR2 SVGAGI.

This clone has more than one count but fewer than ten. The V call is TRBV4-2, the J call TRBJ2-7; 9 bases fit TRBD2. The trim removed 0 bases at V and 2 bases at J, leaving 11 bases unmatched. The germline V gene encodes CDR1 LGHNA and CDR2 YNFKEQ. The CDR3 is 18 residues long. The CDR3, as DNA: TGTGCCAGCAGCCAAGAGGGCTACAGGACTAGCGCGGCCTACGAGCAGTACTTC. Residues: CASSQEGYRTSAAYEQYF.

V is TRBV27 and J is TRBJ1-5, with 11 bases aligning to TRBD1. The CDR3 totals 14 residues. Germline loops: CDR1 MNHEY, CDR2 SMNVEV (reference sequence). Trimming cost V 6 bases and J 7 bases; bases outside gene matches: 5. CDR3 DNA sequence: TGTGCCAGCAGCCGGACAGGGGGCCCGCAGCCCCAGCATTTT. Translated, it gives CASSRTGGPQPQHF.

This sequence joins TRBV30 and TRBJ2-5; D might be TRBD1 (5 bases). V dropped 2 bases and J dropped 3 bases, with 7 bases sitting between them. CDR1 is GTSNPN and CDR2 is SVGIG in the germline V gene (reference sequence). The CDR3 has 12 residues. The CDR3 is CAWSIGEETQYF. CDR3 nucleotides: TGTGCCTGGAGTATAGGGGAAGAGACCCAGTACTTC.

This chain uses TRBV2 with TRBJ2-1; 8 bases align to TRBD1. Trimming removed 4 bases from V and 8 bases from J; junction bases left unmatched: 4. In germline, CDR1 is SNHLY, CDR2 FYNNEI. The length of the CDR3 is 13 residues. The CDR3 sequence is CASSVDRVHEQFF. The CDR3 DNA follows: TGTGCCAGCAGTGTGGACAGGGTTCATGAGCAGTTCTTC.

The chain couples TRBV19 to TRBJ2-1; 8 nucleotides agree with TRBD1. Looked up from germline, CDR1 is LNHDA and CDR2 is SQIVND (reference sequence). V shed 3 bases, J shed 5 bases, and the junction held 3 bases outside the gene matches. The CDR3 is 14 amino acids. CDR3 in DNA: TGTGCCAGTAGTATGACAGGGGTTAACAATGAGCAGTTCTTC. Amino acid sequence: CASSMTGVNNEQFF.

This clone was seen a handful of times. The chain combines TRBV6-5 with TRBJ2-7, with D hard to call. Germline-derived CDR1 and CDR2 are MNHEY and SVGAGI. This CDR3 has 13 amino acids. The V end was cut by 5 bases, the J end by 2 bases, with 10 bases between. In DNA, the CDR3 is TGTGCCAGCAGTCTAGTTCAGACCTACGAGCAGTACTTC. As protein: CASSLVQTYEQYF.

The sample holds a few counts of this clone. The V and J genes are TRBV29-1 and TRBJ2-1; 7 bases map to TRBD1. Germline V CDR1 and CDR2: SQVTM, ANQGSEA. The CDR3 is 12 residues long. V shed 5 bases and J 13 bases; nucleotides not matched to a gene: 11. CDR3 sequence (DNA): TGCAGCGTTTCGACAGGGTATACCGGTCAGTTCTTC. Translating it yields CSVSTGYTGQFF.

This chain joins TRBV28 and TRBJ2-7, with 11 bases lining up with TRBD1. With 7 bases clipped from V and 2 bases from J, the junction kept 7 bases outside the gene matches. CDR1 is MDHEN and CDR2 is SYDVKM in the germline V gene. This CDR3 is built from 15 residues. The CDR3 loop reads CASIPPGQGAYEQYF. CDR3 bases: TGTGCCAGCATCCCCCCGGGACAGGGGGCCTACGAGCAGTACTTC.

This clone was seen more than once but under ten times. The chain couples TRBV7-9 to TRBJ2-2, with D hard to call. CDR1 is SEHNR and CDR2 is FQNEAQ in the germline V gene (reference sequence). The CDR3 length is 13 residues. V was clipped by 5 bases and J by 10 bases, with 14 bases between them. CDR3 amino acids: CASSGDLLKELFF. DNA of the CDR3: TGTGCCAGCAGCGGAGACCTACTCAAGGAGCTGTTTTTT.

The rearrangement links TRBV11-2 to TRBJ1-2, with 8 bases lining up with TRBD1. Germline loops: CDR1 SGHAT, CDR2 FQNNGV. V dropped 4 bases and J dropped 0; count of bases not matched to a gene: 7. CDR3 length: 16 residues. CDR3 region: CASSSGQGAANYGYTF. DNA for the CDR3: TGTGCCAGCAGCTCAGGACAGGGTGCGGCTAACTATGGCTACACCTTC.

This clone was seen more than once but under ten times. V and J are TRBV4-2 and TRBJ2-7, with 8 bases matching TRBD2. Per the germline V gene, CDR1 is LGHNA and CDR2 is YNFKEQ. This CDR3 is built from 15 residues. J was trimmed by 5 bases and V by 2 bases; bases with no gene match: 8. This CDR3 reads CASSQTGLASNEQYF. For the CDR3, the DNA is TGTGCCAGCAGCCAAACCGGACTAGCATCGAACGAGCAGTACTTC.

The sample holds a few counts of this clone. This chain uses TRBV5-1 with TRBJ2-1; TRBD2 aligns across 11 bases. Germline CDR1 reads SGHRS; CDR2 reads YFSETQ. The CDR3 extends over 15 amino acids. After removal of 4 bases from V and 7 bases from J, the junction contained 7 bases not matched to a gene. The CDR3 spells CASSPRLAGHNEQFF. The CDR3 region has the DNA TGCGCCAGCAGCCCCAGACTAGCGGGACATAATGAGCAGTTCTTC.

The chain has TRBV11-3 and TRBJ2-5; possible D gene TRBD1, 5 bases. Germline values: CDR1 SGHNT, CDR2 YENEEA. The CDR3 has 12 amino acids. The V end lost 7 bases, the J end lost 5 bases, and 11 bases lay between the germline ends. The CDR3 protein is CASKGAGETQYF. The CDR3 nucleotides read TGTGCCAGCAAAGGGGCCGGGGAGACCCAGTACTTC.

This clone was seen more than once but under ten times. The V and J genes are TRBV6-5 and TRBJ1-2, with D maybe TRBD1 (5 bases). Trimming shortened V by 6 bases and J by 3 bases, and 17 bases separated the two germline ends. Germline lookup yields CDR1 MNHEY and CDR2 SVGAGI. This CDR3 is built from 15 residues. This chain's CDR3 is CASSQVGGSDYGYTF. CDR3 nucleotide sequence: TGTGCCAGCAGCCAGGTTGGGGGGAGCGACTATGGCTACACCTTC.

V and J are TRBV5-5 and TRBJ1-5; no reliable D call. The CDR3 is 16 residues long. Deletions cut 3 bases from V and 5 bases from J, with 18 bases between. Germline-derived CDR1 and CDR2 are SGHKS and YYEKEE (reference sequence). The CDR3: CASSSQRTDGDQPQHF. The CDR3 DNA is TGTGCCAGCAGCTCCCAGAGAACTGACGGAGATCAGCCCCAGCATTTT. The full variable domain, in which reference TRBV5-5 and TRBJ1-5 provide the parts outside the CDR3, is DAGVTQSPTHLIKTRGQQVTLRCSPISGHKSVSWYQQVLGQGPQFIFQYYEKEERGRGNFPDRFSARQFPNYSSELNVNALLLGDSALYLCASSSQRTDGDQPQHFGDGTRLSIL.

The DNA for the CDR3 is TGTGCCATCAAAGCGGGAAGTCTTTACAATGAGCAGTTCTTC. Protein: CAIKAGSLYNEQFF. The chain combines TRBV10-3 with TRBJ2-1; the match to TRBD2 covers 7 bases. This CDR3 is built from 14 residues. V dropped 7 bases and J dropped 4; count of bases not matched to a gene: 7. Germline CDR1 is ENHRY and CDR2 is SYGVKD.

This clone was seen a handful of times. V usage is TRBV2 and J usage is TRBJ2-5; perhaps TRBD1 as D (6 bases). The CDR3 runs to 14 residues. From germline, CDR1 is SNHLY and CDR2 FYNNEI. V lost 2 bases and J lost 4, with 11 bases in between. Here the CDR3 reads CASSETGIPETQYF. The CDR3 DNA reads TGTGCCAGCAGTGAAACAGGGATCCCAGAGACCCAGTACTTC.

With regard to this clone: Mismatch with germline at one junction end may stem from a read error. The chain links TRBV19 to TRBJ2-1; no clear D. The CDR3 extends over 17 amino acids. Per the germline V gene, CDR1 is LNHDA and CDR2 is SQIVND (reference sequence). This chain's CDR3 is CASSLLLAQFSSNEQFF. As DNA, the CDR3 is TGTGCCAGTAGTCTTTTATTGGCCCAGTTTTCCTCCAATGAGCAGTTCTTC.

This clone was counted only a few times. The rearrangement links TRBV11-2 to TRBJ2-1; a possible D gene is TRBD2 (6 bases). The CDR3 covers 15 residues. The V end was cut by 5 bases, the J end by 12 bases, with 23 bases between. Germline CDR1 reads SGHAT; CDR2 reads FQNNGV. The CDR3 nucleotides read TGTGCCAGCAGCGATCAGATCGGGGGTCGAACAGGGCAGTTCTTC. Translating gives CASSDQIGGRTGQFF.

This clone appeared a few times. The rearrangement links TRBV29-1 to TRBJ2-3; tentative D call: TRBD1 (7 bases). This CDR3 region has 12 residues. The V end was cut by 4 bases, the J end by 4 bases, with 9 bases between. Germline values: CDR1 SQVTM, CDR2 ANQGSEA. The CDR3 bases are TGCAGCGTTGTCAGGGGGGCAGATACGCAGTATTTT. Protein sequence: CSVVRGADTQYF.

This clone has more than one count but fewer than ten. This chain's CDR3 is CATSRQGGQPQHF. The DNA of the CDR3 is TGTGCCACCAGCAGACAGGGTGGACAGCCCCAGCATTTT. The J gene is TRBJ1-5, the V gene TRBV15; a possible D gene is TRBD1 (5 bases). Trimming took 2 bases from V and 7 from J, leaving 9 bases between them. Germline V lookup: CDR1 LNHNV, CDR2 YYDKDF (reference sequence). This CDR3 has 13 amino acids.